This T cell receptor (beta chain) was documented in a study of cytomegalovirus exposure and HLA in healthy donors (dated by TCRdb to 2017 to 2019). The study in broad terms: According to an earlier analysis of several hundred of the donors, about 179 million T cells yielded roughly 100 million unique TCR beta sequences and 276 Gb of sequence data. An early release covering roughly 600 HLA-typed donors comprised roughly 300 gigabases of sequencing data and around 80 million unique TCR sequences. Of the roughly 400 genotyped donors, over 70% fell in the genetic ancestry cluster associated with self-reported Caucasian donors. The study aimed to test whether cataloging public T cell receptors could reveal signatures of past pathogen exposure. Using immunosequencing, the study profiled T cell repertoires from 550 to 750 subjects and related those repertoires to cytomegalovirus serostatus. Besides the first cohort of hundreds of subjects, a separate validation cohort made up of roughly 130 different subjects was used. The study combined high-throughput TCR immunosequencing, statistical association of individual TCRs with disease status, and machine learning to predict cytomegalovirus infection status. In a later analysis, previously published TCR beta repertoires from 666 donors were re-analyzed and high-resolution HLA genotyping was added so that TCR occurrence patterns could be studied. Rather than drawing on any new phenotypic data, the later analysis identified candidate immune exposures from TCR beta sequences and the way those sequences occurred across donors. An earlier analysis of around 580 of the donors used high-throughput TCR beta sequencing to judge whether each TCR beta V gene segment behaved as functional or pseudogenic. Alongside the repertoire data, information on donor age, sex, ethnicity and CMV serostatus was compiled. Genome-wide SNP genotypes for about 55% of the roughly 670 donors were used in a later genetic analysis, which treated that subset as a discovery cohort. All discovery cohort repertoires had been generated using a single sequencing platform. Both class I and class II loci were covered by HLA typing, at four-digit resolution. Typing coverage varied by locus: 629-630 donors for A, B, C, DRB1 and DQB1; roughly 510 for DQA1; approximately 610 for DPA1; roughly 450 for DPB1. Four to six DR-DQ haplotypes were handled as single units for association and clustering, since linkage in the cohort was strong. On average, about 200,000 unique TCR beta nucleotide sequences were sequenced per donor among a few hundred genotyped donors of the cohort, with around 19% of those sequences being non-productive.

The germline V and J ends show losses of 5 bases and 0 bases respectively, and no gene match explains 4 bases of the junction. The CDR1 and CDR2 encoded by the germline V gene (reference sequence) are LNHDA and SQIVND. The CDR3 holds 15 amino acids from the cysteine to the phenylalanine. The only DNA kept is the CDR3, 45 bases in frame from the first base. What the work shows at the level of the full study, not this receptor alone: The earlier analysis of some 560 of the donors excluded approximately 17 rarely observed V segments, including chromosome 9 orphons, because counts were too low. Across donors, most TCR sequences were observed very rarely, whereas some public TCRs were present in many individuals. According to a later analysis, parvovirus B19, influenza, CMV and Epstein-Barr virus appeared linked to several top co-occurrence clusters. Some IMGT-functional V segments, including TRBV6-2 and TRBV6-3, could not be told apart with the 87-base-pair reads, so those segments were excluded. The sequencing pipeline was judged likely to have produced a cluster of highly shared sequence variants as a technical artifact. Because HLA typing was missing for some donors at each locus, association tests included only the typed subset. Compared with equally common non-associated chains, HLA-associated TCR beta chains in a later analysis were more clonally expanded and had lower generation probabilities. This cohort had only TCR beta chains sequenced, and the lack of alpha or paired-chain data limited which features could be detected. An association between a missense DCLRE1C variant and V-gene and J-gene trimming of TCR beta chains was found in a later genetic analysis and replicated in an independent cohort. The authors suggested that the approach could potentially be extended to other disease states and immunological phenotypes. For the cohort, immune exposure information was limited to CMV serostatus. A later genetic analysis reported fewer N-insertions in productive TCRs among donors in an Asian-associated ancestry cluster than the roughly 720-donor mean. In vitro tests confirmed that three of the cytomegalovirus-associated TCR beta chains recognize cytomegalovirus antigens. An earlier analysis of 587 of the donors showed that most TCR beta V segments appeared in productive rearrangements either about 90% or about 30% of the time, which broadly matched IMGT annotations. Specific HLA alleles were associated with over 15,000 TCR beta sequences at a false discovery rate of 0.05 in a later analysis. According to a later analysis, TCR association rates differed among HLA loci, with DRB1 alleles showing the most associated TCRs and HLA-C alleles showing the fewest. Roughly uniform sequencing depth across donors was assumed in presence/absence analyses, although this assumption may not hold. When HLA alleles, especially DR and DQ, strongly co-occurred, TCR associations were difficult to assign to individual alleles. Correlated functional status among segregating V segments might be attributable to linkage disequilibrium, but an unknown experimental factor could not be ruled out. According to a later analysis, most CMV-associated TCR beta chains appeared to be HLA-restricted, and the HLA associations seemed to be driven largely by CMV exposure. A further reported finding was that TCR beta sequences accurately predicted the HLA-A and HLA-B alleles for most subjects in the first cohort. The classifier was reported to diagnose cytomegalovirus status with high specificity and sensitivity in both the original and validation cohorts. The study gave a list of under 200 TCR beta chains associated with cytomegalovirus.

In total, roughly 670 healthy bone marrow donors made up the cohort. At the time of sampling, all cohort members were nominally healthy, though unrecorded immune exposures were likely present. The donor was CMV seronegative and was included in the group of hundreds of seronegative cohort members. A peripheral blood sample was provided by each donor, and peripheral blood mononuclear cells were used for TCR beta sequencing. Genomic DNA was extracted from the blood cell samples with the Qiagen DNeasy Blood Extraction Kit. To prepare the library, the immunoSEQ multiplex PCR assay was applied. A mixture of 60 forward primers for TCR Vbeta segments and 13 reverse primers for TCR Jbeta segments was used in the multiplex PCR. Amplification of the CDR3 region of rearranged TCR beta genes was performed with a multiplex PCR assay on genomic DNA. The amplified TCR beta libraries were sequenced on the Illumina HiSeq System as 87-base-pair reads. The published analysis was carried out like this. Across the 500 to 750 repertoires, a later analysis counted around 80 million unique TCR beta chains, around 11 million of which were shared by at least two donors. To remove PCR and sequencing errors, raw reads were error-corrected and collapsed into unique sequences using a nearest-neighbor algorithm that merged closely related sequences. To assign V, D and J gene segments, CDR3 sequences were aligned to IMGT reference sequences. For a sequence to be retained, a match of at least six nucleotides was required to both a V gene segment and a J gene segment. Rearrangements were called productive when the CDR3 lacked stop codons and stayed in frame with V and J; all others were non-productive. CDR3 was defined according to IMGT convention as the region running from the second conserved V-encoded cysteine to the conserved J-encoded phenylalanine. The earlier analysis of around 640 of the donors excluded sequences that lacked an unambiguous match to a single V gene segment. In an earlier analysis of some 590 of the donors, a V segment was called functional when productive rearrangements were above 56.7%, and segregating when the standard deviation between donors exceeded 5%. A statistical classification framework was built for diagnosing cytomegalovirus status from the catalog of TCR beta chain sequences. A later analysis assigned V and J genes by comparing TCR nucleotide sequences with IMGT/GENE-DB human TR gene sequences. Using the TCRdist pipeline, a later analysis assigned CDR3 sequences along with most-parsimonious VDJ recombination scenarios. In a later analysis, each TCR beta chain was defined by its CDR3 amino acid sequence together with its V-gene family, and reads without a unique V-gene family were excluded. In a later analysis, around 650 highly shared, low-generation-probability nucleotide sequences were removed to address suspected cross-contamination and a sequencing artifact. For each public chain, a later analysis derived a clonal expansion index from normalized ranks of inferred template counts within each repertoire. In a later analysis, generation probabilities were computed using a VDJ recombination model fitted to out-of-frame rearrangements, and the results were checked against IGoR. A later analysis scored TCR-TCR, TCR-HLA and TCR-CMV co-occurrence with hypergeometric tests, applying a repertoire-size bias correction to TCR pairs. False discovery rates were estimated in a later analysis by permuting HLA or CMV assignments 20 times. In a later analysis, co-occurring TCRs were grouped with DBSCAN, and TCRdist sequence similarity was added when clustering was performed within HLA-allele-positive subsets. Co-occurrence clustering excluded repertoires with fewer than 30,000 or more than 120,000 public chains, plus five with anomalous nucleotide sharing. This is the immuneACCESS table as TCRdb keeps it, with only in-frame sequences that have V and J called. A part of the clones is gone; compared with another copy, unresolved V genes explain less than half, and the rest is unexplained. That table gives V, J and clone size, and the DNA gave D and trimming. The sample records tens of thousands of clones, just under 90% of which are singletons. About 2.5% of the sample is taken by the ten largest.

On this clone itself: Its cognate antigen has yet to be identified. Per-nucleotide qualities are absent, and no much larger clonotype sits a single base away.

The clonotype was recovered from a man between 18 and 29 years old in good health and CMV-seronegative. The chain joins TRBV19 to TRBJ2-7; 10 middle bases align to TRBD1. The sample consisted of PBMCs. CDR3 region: CASSPGQGFSYEQYF. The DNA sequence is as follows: TGTGCCAGTAGTCCGGGACAGGGGTTCTCCTACGAGCAGTACTTC. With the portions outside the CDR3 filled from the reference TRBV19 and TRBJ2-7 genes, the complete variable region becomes DGGITQSPKYLFRKEGQNVTLSCEQNLNHDAMYWYRQDPGQGLRLIYYSQIVNDFQKGDIAEGYSVSREKKESFPLTVTSAQKNPTAFYLCASSPGQGFSYEQYFGPGTRLTVT.